This T cell receptor beta chain was identified in a study of T cell changes during pregnancy in multiple sclerosis. Method: immunoSEQ multiplex PCR; TCRdb's copy keeps in-frame clones and lacks some. The table includes about 100,000 clones, 85% to 95% detected once. Germline V CDR1 and CDR2: SEHNR, FQNEAQ (reference sequence). With 1 base removed from V and 6 bases from J, the gap between germline ends came to 10 bases. The CDR3 is 14 residues long. The TCR was taken from a female donor in good health, enrolled as a control in a pregnancy study. V gene TRBV7-9 combines with J gene TRBJ2-1; possibly TRBD1 for D (5 bases). This specimen was peripheral blood, taken in the third trimester of pregnancy. The CDR3 DNA is TGTGCCAGCAGCTTAGGGGGCCAACCCAATGAGCAGTTCTTC. Translating gives CASSLGGQPNEQFF.